This entry lists 2 T cell receptor beta chains sequenced from one sample in a study of shared clonotypes between healthy human individuals. Using immunoSEQ multiplex PCR, the repertoire was profiled, and TCRdb retains in-frame clones only, with some absent. This table holds about 590,000 clones, roughly 95% found once. The naive CD8 population came from CD45RO-negative cells selected for CCR7, without terminally differentiated effector memory CD45RA+ cells. What was sequenced was naive CD8+ T cells sorted from blood. The receptors derive from a woman in her thirties in good health.

V gene TRBV27 combines with J gene TRBJ2-1; D remains unclear. V was shortened by 2 bases and J by 4 bases, with 6 bases between the two germline ends. CDR3 length: 13 residues. Germline V gene data show CDR1 as MNHEY and CDR2 as SMNVEV (reference sequence). This chain's CDR3 is CASSLTWYNEQFF. The CDR3 DNA sequence: TGTGCCAGCAGTTTAACCTGGTACAATGAGCAGTTCTTC.

The chain employs TRBV10-3 and TRBJ2-1; tentatively, D is TRBD2 (6 bases). Germline V gene sequence: CDR1 ENHRY, CDR2 SYGVKD. V was shortened by 6 bases and J by 6 bases, with 9 bases between the two germline ends. The CDR3 totals 12 residues. Here the CDR3 DNA reads TGTGCCATCAGGATCGGGGGCAATGAGCAGTTCTTC. It is translated as CAIRIGGNEQFF.